This TCR beta chain was sequenced during a study of CD4 T cells in relation to SARS-CoV-2 and coronaviruses. Findings of the study overall: Around 62% of donors had memory CD4+ clonotypes crossrecognizing SARS-CoV-2 and common cold coronavirus spike.

Germline V gene data show CDR1 as SEHNR and CDR2 as FQNEAQ (reference sequence). The CDR3 runs to 12 residues. V lost 5 bases and J lost 2, with 6 bases in between. Repertoires were generated with immunoSEQ multiplex PCR, while TCRdb's copy carries only in-frame clones and drops some. The sample holds about 37,000 clones, less than 85% seen once. This clone was observed a few times. Its target is unknown. The chain employs TRBV7-9 and TRBJ1-1, with unresolved D. The sample comprised naive CD4+ T cells from PBMCs, cultured in vitro. Documented subset: naive CD4+ T cells isolated by negative enrichment. The clonotype comes from an adult with COVID-19. CDR3 sequence (DNA): TGTGCCAGCAGCCCATCTAACACTGAAGCTTTCTTT. As protein: CASSPSNTEAFF.